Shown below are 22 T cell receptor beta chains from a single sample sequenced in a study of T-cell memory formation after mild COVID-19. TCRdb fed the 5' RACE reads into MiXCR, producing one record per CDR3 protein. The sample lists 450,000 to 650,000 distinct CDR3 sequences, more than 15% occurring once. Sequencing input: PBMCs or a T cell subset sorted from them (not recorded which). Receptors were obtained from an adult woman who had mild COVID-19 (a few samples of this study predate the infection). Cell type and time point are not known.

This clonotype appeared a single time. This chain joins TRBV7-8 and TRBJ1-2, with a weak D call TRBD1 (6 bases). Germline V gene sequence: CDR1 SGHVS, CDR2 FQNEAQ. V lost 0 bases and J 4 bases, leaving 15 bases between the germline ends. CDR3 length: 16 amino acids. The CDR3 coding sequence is TGTGCCAGCAGCTTAGCATCAGGGGTATACAGCTATGGCTACACCTTC. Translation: CASSLASGVYSYGYTF.

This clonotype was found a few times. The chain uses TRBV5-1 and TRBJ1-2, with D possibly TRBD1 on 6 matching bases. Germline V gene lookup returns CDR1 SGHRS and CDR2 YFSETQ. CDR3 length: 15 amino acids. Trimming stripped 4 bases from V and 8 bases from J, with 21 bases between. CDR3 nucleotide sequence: TGCGCCAGCAGCCGATCAGGGGACCACGGCCGGGGCTACACCTTC. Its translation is CASSRSGDHGRGYTF.

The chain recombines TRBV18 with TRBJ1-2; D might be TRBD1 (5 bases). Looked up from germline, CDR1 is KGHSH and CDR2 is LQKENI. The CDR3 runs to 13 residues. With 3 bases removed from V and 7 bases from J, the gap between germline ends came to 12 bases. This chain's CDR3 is CASSPAGVRGYTF. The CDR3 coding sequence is TGTGCCAGCTCACCGGCGGGGGTGCGTGGCTACACCTTC.

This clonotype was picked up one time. The CDR3 bases are TGTGCCAGCAGTTTACGGGCGCCAGGGCCCTATGGCTACACCTTC. Its translation: CASSLRAPGPYGYTF. V is TRBV27 and J is TRBJ1-2; possibly TRBD1 for D (5 bases). V lost 2 bases and J 4 bases, leaving 14 bases between the germline ends. Germline loops: CDR1 MNHEY, CDR2 SMNVEV (reference sequence). This CDR3 has 15 amino acids.

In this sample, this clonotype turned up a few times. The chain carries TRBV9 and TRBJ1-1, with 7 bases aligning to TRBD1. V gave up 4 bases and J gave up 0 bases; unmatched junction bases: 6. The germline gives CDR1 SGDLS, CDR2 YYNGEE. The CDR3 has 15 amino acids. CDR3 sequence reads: CASSFGDRLNTEAFF. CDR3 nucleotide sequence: TGTGCCAGCAGCTTTGGGGACAGATTGAACACTGAAGCTTTCTTT.

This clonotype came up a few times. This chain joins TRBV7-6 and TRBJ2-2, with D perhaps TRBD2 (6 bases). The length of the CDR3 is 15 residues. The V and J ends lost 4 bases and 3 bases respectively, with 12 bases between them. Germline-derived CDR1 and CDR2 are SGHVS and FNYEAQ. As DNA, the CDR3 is TGTGCCAGCAGCTCCACCGGCGGGGACACCGGGGAGCTGTTTTTT. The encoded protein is CASSSTGGDTGELFF.

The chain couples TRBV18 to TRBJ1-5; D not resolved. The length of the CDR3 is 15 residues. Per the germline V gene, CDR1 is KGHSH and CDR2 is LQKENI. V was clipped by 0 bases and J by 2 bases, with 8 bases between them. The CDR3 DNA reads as TGTGCCAGCTCACCACCGGGTCGGGGCAATCAGCCCCAGCATTTT. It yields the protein CASSPPGRGNQPQHF.

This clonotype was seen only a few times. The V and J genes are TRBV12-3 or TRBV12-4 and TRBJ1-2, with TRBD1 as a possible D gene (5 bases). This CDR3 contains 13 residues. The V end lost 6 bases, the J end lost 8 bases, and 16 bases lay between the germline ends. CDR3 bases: TGTGCCAGCAGCCTGGGGGGGGGTAGAGGCTACACCTTC. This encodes CASSLGGGRGYTF.

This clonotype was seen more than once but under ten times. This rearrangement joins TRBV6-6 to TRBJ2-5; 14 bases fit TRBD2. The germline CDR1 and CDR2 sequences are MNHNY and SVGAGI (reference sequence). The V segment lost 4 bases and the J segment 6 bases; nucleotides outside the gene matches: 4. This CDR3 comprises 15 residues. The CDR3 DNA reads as TGTGCCAGCAGTTCGACTAGCGGGGGGGCTCAGACCCAGTACTTC. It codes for CASSSTSGGAQTQYF.

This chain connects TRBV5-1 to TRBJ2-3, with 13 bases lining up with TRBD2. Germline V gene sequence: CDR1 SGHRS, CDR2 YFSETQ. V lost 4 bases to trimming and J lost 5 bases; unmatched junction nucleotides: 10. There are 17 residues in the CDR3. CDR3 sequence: CASSPLLAGGRGDTQYF. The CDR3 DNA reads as TGCGCCAGCAGCCCCCTACTAGCGGGGGGGCGGGGAGATACGCAGTATTTT.

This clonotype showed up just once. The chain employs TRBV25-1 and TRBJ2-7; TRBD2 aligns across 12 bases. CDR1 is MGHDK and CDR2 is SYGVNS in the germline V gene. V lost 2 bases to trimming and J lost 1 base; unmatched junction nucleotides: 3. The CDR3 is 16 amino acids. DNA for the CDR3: TGTGCCAGCAGTGAAGCGACTAGCGGGAGATCCTACGAGCAGTACTTC. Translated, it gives CASSEATSGRSYEQYF.

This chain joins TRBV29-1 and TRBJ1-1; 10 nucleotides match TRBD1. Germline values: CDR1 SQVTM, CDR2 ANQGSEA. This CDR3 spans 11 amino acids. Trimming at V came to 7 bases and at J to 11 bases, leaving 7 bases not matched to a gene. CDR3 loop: CSGDDRGRAFF. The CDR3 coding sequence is TGCAGCGGGGATGACAGGGGGCGGGCTTTCTTT. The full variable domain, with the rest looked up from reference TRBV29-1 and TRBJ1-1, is SAVISQKPSRDICQRGTSLTIQCQVDSQVTMMFWYRQQPGQSLTLIATANQGSEATYESGFVIDKFPISRPNLTFSTLTVSNMSPEDSSIYLCSGDDRGRAFFGQGTRLTVV.

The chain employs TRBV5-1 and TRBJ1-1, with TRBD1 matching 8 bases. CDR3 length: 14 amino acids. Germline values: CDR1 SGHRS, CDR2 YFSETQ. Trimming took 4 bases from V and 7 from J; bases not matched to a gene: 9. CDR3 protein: CASSLSQGAVEAFF. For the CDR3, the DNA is TGCGCCAGCAGCCTTAGTCAGGGGGCGGTTGAAGCTTTCTTT.

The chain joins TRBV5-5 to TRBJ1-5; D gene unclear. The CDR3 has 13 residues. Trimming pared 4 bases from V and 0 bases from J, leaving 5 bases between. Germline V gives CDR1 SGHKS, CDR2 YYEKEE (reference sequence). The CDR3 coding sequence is TGTGCCAGCAGCCCGTTTAGCAATCAGCCCCAGCATTTT. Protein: CASSPFSNQPQHF.

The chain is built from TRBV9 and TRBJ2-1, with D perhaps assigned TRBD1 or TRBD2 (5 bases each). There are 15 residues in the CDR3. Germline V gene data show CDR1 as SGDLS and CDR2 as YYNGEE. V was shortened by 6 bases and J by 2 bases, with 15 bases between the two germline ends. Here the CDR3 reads CASTSGGGAYNEQFF. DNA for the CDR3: TGTGCCAGCACGTCAGGTGGGGGAGCCTACAATGAGCAGTTCTTC.

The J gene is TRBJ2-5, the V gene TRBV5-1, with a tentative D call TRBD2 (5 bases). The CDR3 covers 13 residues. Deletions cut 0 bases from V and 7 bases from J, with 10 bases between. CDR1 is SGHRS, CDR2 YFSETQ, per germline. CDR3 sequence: CASSLGGDGTQYF. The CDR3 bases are TGCGCCAGCAGCTTGGGGGGAGATGGGACCCAGTACTTC.

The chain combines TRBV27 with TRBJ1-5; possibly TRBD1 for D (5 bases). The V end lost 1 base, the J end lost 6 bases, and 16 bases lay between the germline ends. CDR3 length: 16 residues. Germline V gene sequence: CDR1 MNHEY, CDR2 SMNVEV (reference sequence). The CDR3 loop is CASSLFGQGAGQPQHF. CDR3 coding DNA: TGTGCCAGCAGTTTATTCGGGCAGGGCGCGGGTCAGCCCCAGCATTTT.

CDR3 in DNA: TGCGCCAGCAGCCAGACCTGGGACTCTGGGGCCAACGTCCTGACTTTC. Translating it yields CASSQTWDSGANVLTF. The J gene is TRBJ2-6, the V gene TRBV5-1; D not certain. Germline CDR1 SGHRS, CDR2 YFSETQ. The V gene lost 4 bases and the J gene lost 0 bases, with 11 bases spanning the gap. The CDR3 consists of 16 residues.

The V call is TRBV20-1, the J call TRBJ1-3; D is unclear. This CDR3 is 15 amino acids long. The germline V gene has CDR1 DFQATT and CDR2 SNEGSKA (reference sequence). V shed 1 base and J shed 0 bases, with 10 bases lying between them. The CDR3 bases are TGCAGTGCTAGAGGTCAGAGCGGCTCTGGAAACACCATATATTTT. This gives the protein CSARGQSGSGNTIYF.

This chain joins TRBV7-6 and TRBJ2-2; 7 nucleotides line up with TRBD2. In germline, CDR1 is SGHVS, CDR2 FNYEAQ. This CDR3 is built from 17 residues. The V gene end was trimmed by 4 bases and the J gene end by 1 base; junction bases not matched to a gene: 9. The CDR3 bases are TGTGCCAGCAGCTCAGAGGCTAGCGGAGGGAACACCGGGGAGCTGTTTTTT. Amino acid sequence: CASSSEASGGNTGELFF.

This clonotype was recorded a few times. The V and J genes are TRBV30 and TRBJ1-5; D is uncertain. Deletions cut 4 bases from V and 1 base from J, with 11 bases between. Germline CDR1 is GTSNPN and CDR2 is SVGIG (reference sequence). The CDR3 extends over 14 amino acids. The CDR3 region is CAWIKGTSNQPQHF. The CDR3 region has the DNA TGTGCCTGGATAAAGGGTACGAGCAATCAGCCCCAGCATTTT.

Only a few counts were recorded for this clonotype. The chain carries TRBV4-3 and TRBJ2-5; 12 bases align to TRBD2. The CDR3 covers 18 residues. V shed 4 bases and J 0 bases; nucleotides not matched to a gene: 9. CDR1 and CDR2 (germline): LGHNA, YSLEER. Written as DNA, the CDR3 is TGCGCCAGCAGCCTGGGACTAGCGGGCCCGACCAACCAAGAGACCCAGTACTTC. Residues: CASSLGLAGPTNQETQYF.